These 17 T cell receptor beta chains came from one sample sequenced in a study of shared clonotypes between healthy human individuals. TCRdb keeps only in-frame clones here, not all; method: immunoSEQ multiplex PCR. There are about 2.4 million clones in the sample; 90% to 95% occur only once, and 0.36% lies in the top ten. Sequenced: naive CD4+ T cells from PBMCs. Subset noted: CD45RA+ positively selected. These receptor sequences come from a man aged 18 to 29 in good health. Some clones in this sample may be carry-over from other donors' samples.

This sequence joins TRBV5-3 and TRBJ2-7, with 9 nucleotides matching TRBD2. TRBV5-3 is identified as an open reading frame with a role that is uncertain. The trim removed 2 bases at V and 3 bases at J, leaving 6 bases unmatched. The CDR3 loop spans 15 amino acids. This CDR3 reads CARSFDRREGYEQYF. The CDR3 DNA sequence: TGTGCCAGAAGCTTCGACAGGCGGGAGGGCTACGAGCAGTACTTC.

V is TRBV5-4 and J is TRBJ2-3; D unclear. The CDR3 consists of 14 residues. The germline CDR1 and CDR2 sequences are SGHNT and YYREEE (reference sequence). V gave up 0 bases and J gave up 3 bases, with 8 bases separating them. CDR3 nucleotides: TGTGCCAGCAGCTTGGGCGCGGTGACAGATACGCAGTATTTT. This sequence encodes CASSLGAVTDTQYF.

V gene TRBV10-3 combines with J gene TRBJ2-7; possible D gene TRBD1, 5 bases. The V gene's germline CDR1 is ENHRY and CDR2 SYGVKD. V lost 0 bases to trimming and J lost 1 base, with 10 bases between them. The CDR3 runs to 15 residues. This chain's CDR3 is CAISESQAGSYEQYF. CDR3 sequence (DNA): TGTGCCATCAGTGAGTCTCAGGCAGGGTCCTACGAGCAGTACTTC.

The chain is built from TRBV15 and TRBJ2-5; 9 bases map to TRBD2. The germline CDR1 and CDR2 sequences are LNHNV and YYDKDF (reference sequence). The CDR3 is made up of 17 amino acids. The V and J ends lost 4 bases and 2 bases, in that order; junction bases with no gene match: 11. CDR3 amino acids: CATSIRGRENRQETQYF. The CDR3 coding sequence is TGTGCCACCAGCATCCGCGGGAGGGAAAACCGGCAAGAGACCCAGTACTTC. The variable domain in full, with the rest retrieved from reference TRBV15 and TRBJ2-5, is DAMVIQNPRYQVTQFGKPVTLSCSQTLNHNVMYWYQQKSSQAPKLLFHYYDKDFNNEADTPDNFQSRRPNTSFCFLDIRSPGLGDTAMYLCATSIRGRENRQETQYFGPGTRLLVL.

The chain carries TRBV11-3 and TRBJ2-1; 10 bases map to TRBD2. Looked up from germline, CDR1 is SGHNT and CDR2 is YENEEA. The CDR3 runs to 15 residues. With V trimmed by 5 bases and J by 3 bases, 4 bases remained unmatched. In DNA, the CDR3 is TGTGCCAGCAGCCCGAGCGGGGGGGACTACAATGAGCAGTTCTTC. It yields the protein CASSPSGGDYNEQFF.

This clone has more than one count but fewer than ten. The chain uses TRBV30 and TRBJ1-1, with D unresolved. This CDR3 has 13 amino acids. V lost 1 base, J lost 5 bases, and 11 bases lay in between. CDR1 GTSNPN and CDR2 SVGIG come from the germline V gene (reference sequence). For the CDR3, the DNA is TGTGCCTGGAGTGAGGACGGTAATACTGAAGCTTTCTTT. Translated: CAWSEDGNTEAFF.

As regards this clone: A read error may produce the germline difference seen at one junction end. The CDR3 sequence is CASSLGGARSTDTQYF. The CDR3 region has the DNA TGTGCCAGCAGCCTAGGCGGGGCTAGGAGCACAGATACGCAGTATTTT. This chain joins TRBV13 and TRBJ2-3; tentative D call: TRBD2 (6 bases). Per germline, CDR1 PRHDT and CDR2 FYEKMQ (reference sequence). The length of the CDR3 is 16 residues.

The CDR3 loop reads CASSFSHNEQFF. CDR3 DNA: TGTGCCAGCAGCTTCAGCCACAATGAGCAGTTCTTC. V gene TRBV7-3 combines with J gene TRBJ2-1, with no clear D. CDR1 and CDR2 (germline): SGHTA, FQGTGA. The CDR3 is made up of 12 amino acids. The V and J ends lost 3 bases and 5 bases respectively, with 5 bases between them.

This chain uses TRBV7-2 with TRBJ2-1; the D is unclear. This CDR3 is built from 13 residues. The germline V and J ends were trimmed by 0 bases and 7 bases, with 7 bases remaining between them. Germline loops: CDR1 SGHTA, CDR2 FQGNSA. The CDR3 DNA reads as TGTGCCAGCAGCTTAGCTAGTGAAAATGAGCAGTTCTTC. It yields the protein CASSLASENEQFF.

Details on this clone: Different DNA sequences within this sample yield the same CDR3. The chain is built from TRBV28 and TRBJ1-5, with 9 bases aligning to TRBD1. The CDR3 is made up of 15 amino acids. The germline gives CDR1 MDHEN, CDR2 SYDVKM. Unmatched junction bases numbered 5, after V lost 6 bases and J lost 2 bases. The CDR3 region has the DNA TGTGCCAGCAGCCTACAGGGGGCAGGCAATCAGCCCCAGCATTTT. This encodes CASSLQGAGNQPQHF.

The J gene is TRBJ2-7, the V gene TRBV29-1; a possible D gene is TRBD2 (6 bases). The CDR3 is made up of 11 amino acids. Per germline, CDR1 SQVTM and CDR2 ANQGSEA. Trimming took 6 bases from V and 7 from J, leaving 13 bases between them. CDR3: CSVRSSVEQYF. CDR3 in DNA: TGCAGCGTCCGATCTAGCGTAGAGCAGTACTTC.

This sequence joins TRBV11-2 and TRBJ2-1, with 8 bases fitting TRBD1. The germline V gene encodes CDR1 SGHAT and CDR2 FQNNGV. J gave up 6 bases and V 3 bases, and 4 bases lay outside the gene matches. The CDR3 covers 14 residues. This CDR3 is CASSFGRGLNEQFF. In DNA, the CDR3 is TGTGCCAGCAGCTTCGGCAGGGGGCTCAATGAGCAGTTCTTC.

The genes are TRBV28 and TRBJ2-6, with 13 bases that match TRBD2. This CDR3 spans 17 amino acids. J was trimmed by 5 bases and V by 7 bases; bases with no gene match: 8. The germline gives CDR1 MDHEN, CDR2 SYDVKM. CDR3 in DNA: TGTGCCAGCACCCGGACTAGCGGGAGTCGGTGGGCCAACGTCCTGACTTTC. Residues: CASTRTSGSRWANVLTF. Full variable domain (rest looked up from reference TRBV28 and TRBJ2-6): DVKVTQSSRYLVKRTGEKVFLECVQDMDHENMFWYRQDPGLGLRLIYFSYDVKMKEKGDIPEGYSVSREKKERFSLILESASTNQTSMYLCASTRTSGSRWANVLTFGAGSRLTVL.

CDR3: CASSVRTDSNYGYTF. The CDR3 coding sequence is TGTGCCAGCAGTGTTAGGACAGATTCTAACTATGGCTACACCTTC. The chain joins TRBV6-5 to TRBJ1-2, with TRBD1 as a possible D gene (6 bases). Germline V CDR1 and CDR2: MNHEY, SVGAGI. CDR3 size: 15 residues. V lost 5 bases to trimming and J lost 0 bases, with 13 bases between them.

The CDR3 sequence is CASNDRARLRAGELFF. CDR3 bases: TGTGCCAGTAATGACAGGGCAAGGTTACGCGCCGGGGAGCTGTTTTTT. The V gene is TRBV28, the J gene TRBJ2-2, with 7 nucleotides matching TRBD1. The length of the CDR3 is 16 residues. Germline V gene sequence: CDR1 MDHEN, CDR2 SYDVKM. Unmatched junction bases numbered 16, after V lost 9 bases and J lost 6 bases.

The chain combines TRBV28 with TRBJ2-7; either TRBD1 or TRBD2 may supply D (5 bases each). Germline lookup yields CDR1 MDHEN and CDR2 SYDVKM. The CDR3 runs 15 residues. V gave up 2 bases and J gave up 2 bases, with 13 bases separating them. CDR3 sequence: CASSLRDGYTYEQYF. CDR3 coding DNA: TGTGCCAGCAGTTTACGGGACGGCTACACCTACGAGCAGTACTTC. Supplemented by reference TRBV28 and TRBJ2-7, the full variable domain reads DVKVTQSSRYLVKRTGEKVFLECVQDMDHENMFWYRQDPGLGLRLIYFSYDVKMKEKGDIPEGYSVSREKKERFSLILESASTNQTSMYLCASSLRDGYTYEQYFGPGTRLTVT.

The chain is built from TRBV28 and TRBJ1-3; 8 positions match TRBD1. CDR1 and CDR2 (germline): MDHEN, SYDVKM. V shed 5 bases and J 0 bases; nucleotides not matched to a gene: 6. This CDR3 spans 16 amino acids. The CDR3 nucleotides are TGTGCCAGCAGTGGACAGGGCCTATACTCTGGAAACACCATATATTTT. It encodes CASSGQGLYSGNTIYF.